The clone carrying this T cell receptor beta chain was recorded once. Antigen: not known. As part of library construction, unique molecular identifiers were attached to individual cDNA molecules. Using its own MiXCR run on the 5' RACE reads, TCRdb lists one record per CDR3 protein. Seen here are 70,000 to 90,000 distinct CDR3 sequences, about 10% observed once, and the top ten hold about 8.2%. The data originate from a study of early T cells in non-severe SARS-CoV-2 infection. Study-wide context: The authors sequenced bulk RNA from unsorted whole blood, leaving chains unpaired. Study-wide points: The VDJdb matching leaned toward anti-spike CD8 responses and overlooked private and CD4 specificities.

Trimming took 6 bases from V and 3 from J, leaving 12 bases between them. This CDR3 spans 13 amino acids. From germline, CDR1 is MNHEY and CDR2 SVGAGI. The TCR was taken from an adult who was a healthcare worker with PCR-confirmed SARS-CoV-2 infection or an uninfected control (not recorded which). V gene TRBV6-5 combines with J gene TRBJ2-7; possibly TRBD1 or TRBD2 for D (5 bases each). Source: whole blood, taken at baseline. For the CDR3, the DNA is TGTGCCAGCAGGGACCCGGGGCACTACGAGCAGTACTTC. It is translated as CASRDPGHYEQYF.